Presented here are 21 T cell receptor beta chains from one specimen sequenced in a study of OX40 agonist ivuxolimab in advanced cancers. Sequencing used immunoSEQ multiplex PCR; TCRdb keeps in-frame clones, though not all of them. Of fewer than 75,000 clones detected, approximately 88% appear once; the ten largest clones hold over 0.65%. The sample in question was CD4+ or CD8+ T cells sorted from blood, obtained in a trial of the OX40 agonist ivuxolimab. Receptors were obtained from an adult with an advanced solid tumor such as melanoma, head and neck, liver or kidney cancer.

This chain links TRBV19 with TRBJ1-6; TRBD1 matches 7 bases. This CDR3 is 14 amino acids long. Losses at the gene ends were 3 bases for V and 7 bases for J; bases not matched to a gene: 3. Looked up from germline, CDR1 is LNHDA and CDR2 is SQIVND (reference sequence). Here the CDR3 reads CASSMGTENSPLHF. As DNA, the CDR3 is TGTGCCAGTAGTATGGGGACAGAAAATTCACCCCTCCACTTT.

This clone has just one count. The rearrangement links TRBV2 to TRBJ2-5; D is undetermined. With the DNA end fitting TRBJ2-7 better, the J assignment may be wrong. This CDR3 contains 14 residues. Germline assignment: CDR1 SNHLY and CDR2 FYNNEI. CDR3 coding DNA: TGTGCCAGCAGTGAAGGGACCTTCTCCGGCGAGCAGTACTTC. Its translation: CASSEGTFSGEQYF.

The rearrangement uses TRBV30 and TRBJ2-2; weak D call: TRBD2 (7 bases). The V end was cut by 2 bases, the J end by 9 bases, with 13 bases between. Germline lookup yields CDR1 GTSNPN and CDR2 SVGIG (reference sequence). The CDR3 covers 13 residues. DNA of the CDR3: TGTGCCTGGAGTATGAGGGGGGGGTGGGAGCTGTTTTTT. Translating it yields CAWSMRGGWELFF.

This chain connects TRBV28 to TRBJ1-5; weak D call: TRBD1 (6 bases). There are 15 residues in the CDR3. Per the germline V gene, CDR1 is MDHEN and CDR2 is SYDVKM. V was shortened by 2 bases and J by 4 bases, with 12 bases between the two germline ends. CDR3 bases: TGTGCCAGCAGTTTAGCAGGGGCATCAAATCAGCCCCAGCATTTT. Translating it yields CASSLAGASNQPQHF. Full variable domain (remainder filled in from reference TRBV28 and TRBJ1-5): DVKVTQSSRYLVKRTGEKVFLECVQDMDHENMFWYRQDPGLGLRLIYFSYDVKMKEKGDIPEGYSVSREKKERFSLILESASTNQTSMYLCASSLAGASNQPQHFGDGTRLSIL.

This rearrangement joins TRBV18 to TRBJ2-7; D gene ambiguous. CDR1 is KGHSH, CDR2 LQKENI, per germline. There are 12 residues in the CDR3. Trimming stripped 3 bases from V and 2 bases from J, with 5 bases between. The CDR3 here is CASSPGTYEQYF. In nucleotides, the CDR3 is TGTGCCAGCTCACCCGGTACCTACGAGCAGTACTTC. Complete variable domain (other parts from reference TRBV18 and TRBJ2-7): NAGVMQNPRHLVRRRGQEARLRCSPMKGHSHVYWYRQLPEEGLKFMVYLQKENIIDESGMPKERFSAEFPKEGPSILRIQQVVRGDSAAYFCASSPGTYEQYFGPGTRLTVT.

The J gene is TRBJ2-6, the V gene TRBV5-4, with D unresolved. V lost 2 bases and J lost 4, with 10 bases in between. CDR3 length: 15 residues. Germline V CDR1 and CDR2: SGHNT, YYREEE (reference sequence). CDR3 in DNA: TGTGCCAGCAGCTTTCCCGAGGCGGGGGCCAACGTCCTGACTTTC. It translates to CASSFPEAGANVLTF. Full variable domain (remainder filled in from reference TRBV5-4 and TRBJ2-6): ETGVTQSPTHLIKTRGQQVTLRCSSQSGHNTVSWYQQALGQGPQFIFQYYREEENGRGNFPPRFSGLQFPNYSSELNVNALELDDSALYLCASSFPEAGANVLTFGAGSRLTVL.

This chain links TRBV7-2 with TRBJ1-5; D not certain. The CDR3 runs 13 residues. The germline gives CDR1 SGHTA, CDR2 FQGNSA. With 5 bases removed from V and 1 base from J, the gap between germline ends came to 6 bases. The CDR3 coding sequence is TGTGCCAGCAGCCCGGACAGCAATCAGCCCCAGCATTTT. Translated: CASSPDSNQPQHF.

The chain joins TRBV5-1 to TRBJ2-2; D is unclear. The germline gives CDR1 SGHRS, CDR2 YFSETQ. This CDR3 is built from 15 residues. V lost 5 bases to trimming and J lost 5 bases, with 16 bases between them. In nucleotides, the CDR3 is TGCGCCAGCAGTTATGGGGTCTCCGGGACCGGGGAGCTGTTTTTT. The encoded protein is CASSYGVSGTGELFF.

The chain combines TRBV7-2 with TRBJ2-2, with D uncertain. The ends were cut back, 1 base at V and 0 bases at J, with 9 bases in the middle. Germline V CDR1 and CDR2: SGHTA, FQGNSA. The CDR3 sequence is 16 residues long. Written as DNA, the CDR3 is TGTGCCAGCAGCTTAGAGGGCGGACCGAACACCGGGGAGCTGTTTTTT. Encoded protein: CASSLEGGPNTGELFF. The variable domain in full, completed from reference TRBV7-2 and TRBJ2-2, reads GAGVSQSPSNKVTEKGKDVELRCDPISGHTALYWYRQSLGQGLEFLIYFQGNSAPDKSGLPSDRFSAERTGGSVSTLTIQRTQQEDSAVYLCASSLEGGPNTGELFFGEGSRLTVL.

This sequence joins TRBV2 and TRBJ1-2, with D possibly matching TRBD1 (6 bases). The CDR3 is made up of 13 amino acids. From germline, CDR1 is SNHLY and CDR2 FYNNEI. V was clipped by 10 bases and J by 2 bases, with 14 bases between them. The DNA for the CDR3 is TGTGCCACTCGTACGGGGACAAACTATGGCTACACCTTC. As protein: CATRTGTNYGYTF.

This rearrangement joins TRBV5-4 to TRBJ1-2; D is possibly TRBD1 (5 bases). The CDR3 is 14 residues long. The germline V and J ends were trimmed by 4 bases and 6 bases, with 16 bases remaining between them. CDR1 is SGHNT and CDR2 is YYREEE in the germline V gene (reference sequence). The chain's CDR3 is CASSRRDLSNGYTF. The CDR3 DNA is TGTGCCAGCAGCCGCCGGGACCTCAGCAATGGCTACACCTTC.

This chain uses TRBV15 with TRBJ2-2; maybe TRBD2 (5 bases). Germline assignment: CDR1 LNHNV and CDR2 YYDKDF (reference sequence). This CDR3 spans 14 amino acids. Trimming left V 1 base short and J 6 bases short, with 9 bases between. The CDR3 nucleotides are TGTGCCACCAGCAGAGGAGGGTTCGCCGGGGAGCTGTTTTTT. Its protein product is CATSRGGFAGELFF.

The chain joins TRBV19 to TRBJ1-5, with 10 bases lining up with TRBD1. The V gene's germline CDR1 is LNHDA and CDR2 SQIVND (reference sequence). The CDR3 extends over 14 amino acids. Trimming at V came to 6 bases and at J to 7 bases, leaving 6 bases not matched to a gene. The DNA of the CDR3 is TGTGCCAGTAGACGGGACAGGGGAGCCCAGCCCCAGCATTTT. Protein sequence: CASRRDRGAQPQHF.

The chain carries TRBV6-5 and TRBJ2-7; D is tentatively TRBD1 or TRBD2 (6 bases each). This CDR3 comprises 12 residues. Per germline, CDR1 MNHEY and CDR2 SVGAGI. The V and J ends lost 5 bases and 3 bases respectively, with 8 bases between them. Written as DNA, the CDR3 is TGTGCCAGCAGTAGGGGGGTCTACGAGCAGTACTTC. The encoded protein is CASSRGVYEQYF.

This rearrangement joins TRBV18 to TRBJ2-2, with D unresolved. CDR1 is KGHSH and CDR2 is LQKENI in the germline V gene. CDR3 length: 13 amino acids. Trimming shortened V by 2 bases and J by 7 bases, and 8 bases separated the two germline ends. In DNA form, the CDR3 reads TGTGCCAGCTCACCAGGCCTTAGCGGGGAGCTGTTTTTT. It yields the protein CASSPGLSGELFF.

This rearrangement joins TRBV4-3 to TRBJ1-4, with TRBD1 identical over 9 bases. The V segment lost 0 bases and the J segment 1 base; nucleotides outside the gene matches: 9. In germline, CDR1 is LGHNA, CDR2 YSLEER. The CDR3 spans 19 residues. The CDR3 nucleotides read TGCGCCAGCAGCCAAGATCCTACAGGGGGCTATCTAACTAATGAAAAACTGTTTTTT. Its protein is CASSQDPTGGYLTNEKLFF.

This rearrangement joins TRBV21-1 to TRBJ2-2; the table's D call, TRBD2, has no DNA check behind it. TRBV21-1 corresponds to a pseudogene. CDR3 length: 12 residues. CDR3 nucleotides: TGTGCCCAGAGGAGCCCCACCGGGGAGCTGTTTTTT. Translating it yields CAQRSPTGELFF.

The rearrangement joins TRBV19 to TRBJ1-5; D uncertain. CDR3 length equals 15 residues. V lost 6 bases and J 0 bases, leaving 12 bases between the germline ends. Germline assignment: CDR1 LNHDA and CDR2 SQIVND (reference sequence). The DNA of the CDR3 is TGTGCCAGTAGCGGCCAGGCCTATAGCAATCAGCCCCAGCATTTT. This translates into CASSGQAYSNQPQHF.

The V and J genes are TRBV29-1 and TRBJ2-1; D perhaps matches TRBD2 (6 bases). Germline CDR1 is SQVTM and CDR2 is ANQGSEA. The CDR3 is 14 amino acids. Trimming removed 6 bases at V and 6 bases at J, with 18 bases between. Here the CDR3 reads CSVVTGRVANEQFF. Here the CDR3 DNA reads TGCAGCGTCGTTACCGGGAGAGTGGCCAATGAGCAGTTCTTC.

The chain combines TRBV6-6 with TRBJ1-2, with TRBD1 matching over 11 bases. From germline, CDR1 is MNHNY and CDR2 SVGAGI (reference sequence). The CDR3 sequence is 13 residues long. J was trimmed by 7 bases and V by 6 bases; bases with no gene match: 4. The CDR3 DNA reads as TGTGCCAGCAGACACGGGACAGGGGGTGGCTACACCTTC. It yields the protein CASRHGTGGGYTF.

This chain uses TRBV7-8 with TRBJ1-3; D gene uncertain. Germline-derived CDR1 and CDR2 are SGHVS and FQNEAQ. V lost 1 base, J lost 0 bases, and 4 bases lay in between. The CDR3 covers 14 residues. CDR3 residues: CASSLVRSGNTIYF. The CDR3, as DNA: TGTGCCAGCAGCTTAGTGCGCTCTGGAAACACCATATATTTT.